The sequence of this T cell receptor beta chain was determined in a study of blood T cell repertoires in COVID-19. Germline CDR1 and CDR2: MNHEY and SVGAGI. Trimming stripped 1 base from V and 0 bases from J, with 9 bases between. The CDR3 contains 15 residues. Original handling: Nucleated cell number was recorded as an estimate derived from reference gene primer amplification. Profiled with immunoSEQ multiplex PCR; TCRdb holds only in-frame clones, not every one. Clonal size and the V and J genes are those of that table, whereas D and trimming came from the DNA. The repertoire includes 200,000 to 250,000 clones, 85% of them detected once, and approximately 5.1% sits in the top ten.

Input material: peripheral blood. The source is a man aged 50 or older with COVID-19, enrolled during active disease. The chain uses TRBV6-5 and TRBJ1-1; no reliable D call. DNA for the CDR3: TGTGCCAGCAGTTACTTGAGGAGCGTGAACACTGAAGCTTTCTTT. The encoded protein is CASSYLRSVNTEAFF.